This is a list of T cell receptor beta chains from one sample in a study of T cell responses to AZD1222 COVID-19 vaccine. This table comes from immunoSEQ multiplex PCR, and its TCRdb copy is limited to in-frame clones, with some not included. The sample holds about 120,000 clones, approximately 90% seen once. The sample in question was peripheral blood, obtained 28 days after the second AZD1222 dose. All receptors derive from an adult who received the AZD1222 COVID-19 vaccine. The CDR3 runs from the conserved cysteine through the conserved F or W. Fields, in order: V gene, D gene, J gene, clone size, CDR3 DNA, CDR3 protein. A D gene is named only where the DNA matches it firmly. A row's size may be missing; if present it is once, few, many or a size class.

>TRBV30|TRBD1|TRBJ1-2|NA
TGTGCCTGGGGGGCCGACAGGGGCCGCGATGGCTACACCTTC
CAWGADRGRDGYTF
>TRBV30|NA|TRBJ1-1|NA
TGTGCCTGGAGTAGGCAGGAATGGGCTGCTTTCTTT
CAWSRQEWAAFF
>TRBV5-1|NA|TRBJ2-3|NA
TGCGCCAGCAGCTTGCAGCCCACAACAGGGATGATTGGCACAGATACGCAGTATTTT
CASSLQPTTGMIGTDTQYF
>TRBV6-2/TRBV6-3|NA|TRBJ1-2|NA
TGTGCCAGCAGCCCAATCAGTACAGGGAAGCGTGGCTACACCTTC
CASSPISTGKRGYTF
>TRBV12-3/TRBV12-4|NA|TRBJ2-1|NA
TGTGCCAGCAGTTTATTCCGCAATGAGCAGTTCTTC
CASSLFRNEQFF
>TRBV24-1|TRBD2|TRBJ2-1|NA
TGTGCCACCAGTGACCCGGGGGGGAACAATGAGCAGTTCTTC
CATSDPGGNNEQFF
>TRBV2|TRBD2|TRBJ2-7|once
TGTGCCAGCAGCCCCACTAGCGGGAGCTCCTACGAGCAGTACTTC
CASSPTSGSSYEQYF
>TRBV4-1|NA|TRBJ1-6|NA
TGCGCCAGCAGCCAACTTTTGACGGAAAGTTCACCCCTCCACTTT
CASSQLLTESSPLHF
>TRBV18|NA|TRBJ2-2|NA
TGTGCCAGCTCACCGTCGGAAACCGGGGAGCTGTTTTTT
CASSPSETGELFF
>TRBV11-3|NA|TRBJ1-6|NA
TGTGCCAGCAGCTTCTCGGGCCTCCGGAGTTCACCCCTCCACTTT
CASSFSGLRSSPLHF
>TRBV12-3/TRBV12-4|TRBD1|TRBJ2-7|NA
TGTGCCAGCAGTTTGGGACAGGGAAACGAGCAGTACTTC
CASSLGQGNEQYF
>TRBV5-6|NA|TRBJ1-6|NA
TGTGCCAGCAGCTTGGGGGTTTCACCCCTCCACTTT
CASSLGVSPLHF